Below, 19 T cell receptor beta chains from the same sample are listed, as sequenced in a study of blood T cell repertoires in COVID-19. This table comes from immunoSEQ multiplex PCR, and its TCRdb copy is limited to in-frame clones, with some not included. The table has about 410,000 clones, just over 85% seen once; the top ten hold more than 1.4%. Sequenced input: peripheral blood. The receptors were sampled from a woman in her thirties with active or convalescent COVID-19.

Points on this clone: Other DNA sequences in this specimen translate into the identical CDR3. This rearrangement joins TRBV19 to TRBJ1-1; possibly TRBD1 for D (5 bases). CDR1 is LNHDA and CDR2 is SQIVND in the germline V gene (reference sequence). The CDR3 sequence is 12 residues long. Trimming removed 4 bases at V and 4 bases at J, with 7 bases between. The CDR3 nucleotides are TGTGCCAGTAGTACGGGGGTCACTGAAGCTTTCTTT. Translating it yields CASSTGVTEAFF.

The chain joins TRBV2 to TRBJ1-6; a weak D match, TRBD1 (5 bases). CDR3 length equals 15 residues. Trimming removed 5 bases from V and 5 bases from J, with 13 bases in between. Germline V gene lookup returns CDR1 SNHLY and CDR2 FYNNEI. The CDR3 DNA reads TGTGCCAGCAGTTGGAACAGGCAAGATAATTCACCCCTCCACTTT. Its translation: CASSWNRQDNSPLHF.

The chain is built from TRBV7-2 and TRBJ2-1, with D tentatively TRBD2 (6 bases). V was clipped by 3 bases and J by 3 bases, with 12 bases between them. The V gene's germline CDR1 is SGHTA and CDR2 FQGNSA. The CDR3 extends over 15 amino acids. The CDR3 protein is CASSFAGGDYNEQFF. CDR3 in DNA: TGTGCCAGCAGCTTTGCGGGCGGGGACTACAATGAGCAGTTCTTC.

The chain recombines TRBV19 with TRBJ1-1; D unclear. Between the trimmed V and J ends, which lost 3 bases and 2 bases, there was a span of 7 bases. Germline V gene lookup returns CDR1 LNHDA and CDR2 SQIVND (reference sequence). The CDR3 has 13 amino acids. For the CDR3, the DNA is TGTGCCAGTAGTATCATGACTAACACTGAAGCTTTCTTT. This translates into CASSIMTNTEAFF.

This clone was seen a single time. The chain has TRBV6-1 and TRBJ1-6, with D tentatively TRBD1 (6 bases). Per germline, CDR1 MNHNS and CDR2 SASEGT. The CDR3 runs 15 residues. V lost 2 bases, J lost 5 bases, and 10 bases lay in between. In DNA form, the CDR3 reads TGTGCCAGCAGTGAATATGGACAGCATAATTCACCCCTCCACTTT. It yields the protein CASSEYGQHNSPLHF.

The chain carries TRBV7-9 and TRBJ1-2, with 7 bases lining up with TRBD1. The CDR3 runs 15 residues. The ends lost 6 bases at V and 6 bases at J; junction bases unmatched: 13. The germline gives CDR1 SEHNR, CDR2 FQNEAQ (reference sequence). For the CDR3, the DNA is TGTGCCAGCAGTTACCAACTAAAGGGGGCGGATGGCTACACCTTC. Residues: CASSYQLKGADGYTF.

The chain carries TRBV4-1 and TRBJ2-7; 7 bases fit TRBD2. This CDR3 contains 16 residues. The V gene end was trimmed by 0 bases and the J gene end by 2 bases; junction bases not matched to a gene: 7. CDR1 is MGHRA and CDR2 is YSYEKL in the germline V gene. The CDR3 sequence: CASSQDPGGGTYEQYF. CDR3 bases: TGCGCCAGCAGCCAAGATCCAGGCGGGGGTACCTACGAGCAGTACTTC.

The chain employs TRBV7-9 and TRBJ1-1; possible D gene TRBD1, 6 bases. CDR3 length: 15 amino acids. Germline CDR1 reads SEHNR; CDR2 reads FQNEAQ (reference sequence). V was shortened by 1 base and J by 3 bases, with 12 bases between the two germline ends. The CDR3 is CASSLGGGGDTEAFF. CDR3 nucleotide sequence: TGTGCCAGCAGCTTAGGAGGGGGTGGGGACACTGAAGCTTTCTTT. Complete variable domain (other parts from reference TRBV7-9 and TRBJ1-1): DTGVSQNPRHKITKRGQNVTFRCDPISEHNRLYWYRQTLGQGPEFLTYFQNEAQLEKSRLLSDRFSAERPKGSFSTLEIQRTEQGDSAMYLCASSLGGGGDTEAFFGQGTRLTVV.

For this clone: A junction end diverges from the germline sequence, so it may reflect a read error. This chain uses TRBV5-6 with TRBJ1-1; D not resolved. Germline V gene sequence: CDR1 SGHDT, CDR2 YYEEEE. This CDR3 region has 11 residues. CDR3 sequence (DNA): TGTGCCAGCAGCCGGCGGGATCATCAGATGTTT. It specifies CASSRRDHQMF.

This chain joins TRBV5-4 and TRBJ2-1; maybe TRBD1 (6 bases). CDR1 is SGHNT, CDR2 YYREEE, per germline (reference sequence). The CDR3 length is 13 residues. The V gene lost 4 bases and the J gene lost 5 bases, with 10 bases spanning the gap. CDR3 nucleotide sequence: TGTGCCAGCAGCCAGGACAGACACAATGAGCAGTTCTTC. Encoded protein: CASSQDRHNEQFF.

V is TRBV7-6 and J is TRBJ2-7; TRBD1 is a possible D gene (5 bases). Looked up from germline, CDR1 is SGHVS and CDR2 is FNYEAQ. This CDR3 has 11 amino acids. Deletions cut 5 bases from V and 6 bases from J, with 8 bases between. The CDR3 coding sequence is TGTGCCAGCAGCCAAGACAGCGAGCAGTACTTC. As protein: CASSQDSEQYF.

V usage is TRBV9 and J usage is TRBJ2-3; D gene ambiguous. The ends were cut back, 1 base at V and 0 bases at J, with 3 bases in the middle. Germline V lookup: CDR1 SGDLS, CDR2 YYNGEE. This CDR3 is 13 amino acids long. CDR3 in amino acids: CASSVTSTDTQYF. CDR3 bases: TGTGCCAGCAGCGTAACTAGCACAGATACGCAGTATTTT.

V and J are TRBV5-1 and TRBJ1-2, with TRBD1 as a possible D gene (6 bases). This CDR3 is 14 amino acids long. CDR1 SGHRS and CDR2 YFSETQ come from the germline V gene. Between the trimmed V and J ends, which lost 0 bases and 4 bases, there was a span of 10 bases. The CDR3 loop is CASSLDREPYGYTF. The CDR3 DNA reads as TGCGCCAGCAGCTTGGACAGGGAACCCTATGGCTACACCTTC.

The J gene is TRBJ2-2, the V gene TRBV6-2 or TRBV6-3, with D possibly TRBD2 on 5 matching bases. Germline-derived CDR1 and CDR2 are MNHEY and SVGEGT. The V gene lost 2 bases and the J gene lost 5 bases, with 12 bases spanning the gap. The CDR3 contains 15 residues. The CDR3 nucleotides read TGTGCCAGCAGTTACCCTCTAGCTAGGACCGGGGAGCTGTTTTTT. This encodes CASSYPLARTGELFF.

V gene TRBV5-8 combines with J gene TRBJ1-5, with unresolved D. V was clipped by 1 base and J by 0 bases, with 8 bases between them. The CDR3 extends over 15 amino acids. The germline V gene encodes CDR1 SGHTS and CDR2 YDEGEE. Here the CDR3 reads CASSLIALSNQPQHF. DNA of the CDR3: TGTGCCAGCAGCTTGATAGCACTTAGCAATCAGCCCCAGCATTTT.

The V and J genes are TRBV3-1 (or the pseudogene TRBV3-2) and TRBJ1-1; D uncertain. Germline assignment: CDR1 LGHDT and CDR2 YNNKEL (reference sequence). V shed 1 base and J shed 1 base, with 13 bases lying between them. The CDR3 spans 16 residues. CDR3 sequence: CASSQGTRFTNTEAFF. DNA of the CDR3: TGTGCCAGCAGCCAAGGTACTAGATTCACGAACACTGAAGCTTTCTTT.

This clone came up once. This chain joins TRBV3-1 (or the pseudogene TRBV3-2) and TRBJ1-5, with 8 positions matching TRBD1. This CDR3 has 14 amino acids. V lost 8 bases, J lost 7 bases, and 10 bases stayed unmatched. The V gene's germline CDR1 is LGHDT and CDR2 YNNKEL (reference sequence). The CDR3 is CASSGTGGGQPQHF. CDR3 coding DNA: TGTGCCAGCTCCGGGACAGGAGGTGGACAGCCCCAGCATTTT.

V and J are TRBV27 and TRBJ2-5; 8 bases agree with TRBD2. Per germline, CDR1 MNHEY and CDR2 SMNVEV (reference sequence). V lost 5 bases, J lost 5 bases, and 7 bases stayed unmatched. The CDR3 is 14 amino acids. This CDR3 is CASSPRTSSETQYF. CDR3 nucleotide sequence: TGTGCCAGCAGTCCACGGACTAGCTCGGAGACCCAGTACTTC.

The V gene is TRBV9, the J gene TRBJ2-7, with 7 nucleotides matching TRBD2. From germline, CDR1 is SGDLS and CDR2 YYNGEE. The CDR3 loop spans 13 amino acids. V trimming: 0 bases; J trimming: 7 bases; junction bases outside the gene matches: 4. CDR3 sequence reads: CASSVGGAGEQYF. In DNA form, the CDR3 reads TGTGCCAGCAGCGTAGGGGGAGCGGGGGAGCAGTACTTC.